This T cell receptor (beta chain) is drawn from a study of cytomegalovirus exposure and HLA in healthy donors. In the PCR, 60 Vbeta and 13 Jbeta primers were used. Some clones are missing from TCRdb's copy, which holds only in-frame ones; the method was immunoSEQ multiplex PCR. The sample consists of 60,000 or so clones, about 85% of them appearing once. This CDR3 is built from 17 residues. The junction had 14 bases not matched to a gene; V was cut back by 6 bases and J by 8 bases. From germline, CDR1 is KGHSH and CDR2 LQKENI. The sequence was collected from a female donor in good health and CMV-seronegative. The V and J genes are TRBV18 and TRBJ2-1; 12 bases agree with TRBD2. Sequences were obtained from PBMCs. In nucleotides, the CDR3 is TGTGCCAGCTCTTTGGGGCTAGCGGGAGGGCCCTCTGATGAGCAGTTCTTC. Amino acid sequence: CASSLGLAGGPSDEQFF.